The next 22 T cell receptor beta chains were all read from a single sample in a study of cytomegalovirus exposure and HLA in healthy donors. With 60 Vbeta and 13 Jbeta primers, the PCR was carried out. Only in-frame clones appear in the TCRdb table, and some are missing; sequencing was by immunoSEQ multiplex PCR. Recorded for this sample: some 110,000 clones. The sequencing sample was made of PBMCs. These receptors originate from a man aged 25-40 years in good health and CMV-seronegative.

The gene calls are TRBV5-6 and TRBJ2-1, with D possibly TRBD1 on 7 matching bases. The ends were cut back, 2 bases at V and 7 bases at J, with 19 bases in the middle. CDR1 is SGHDT and CDR2 is YYEEEE in the germline V gene. This CDR3 has 16 amino acids. CDR3 region: CASSFKTGRSGNEQFF. The CDR3 nucleotides read TGTGCCAGCAGCTTTAAGACAGGGAGGTCAGGGAATGAGCAGTTCTTC.

DNA of the CDR3: TGTGCCAGTGCTTTACTAGCGGGAGCACTAGAGACCCAGTACTTC. Residues: CASALLAGALETQYF. The rearrangement uses TRBV19 and TRBJ2-5, with 11 bases fitting TRBD2. This CDR3 has 15 residues. J gave up 4 bases and V 8 bases, and 9 bases lay outside the gene matches. Germline values: CDR1 LNHDA, CDR2 SQIVND (reference sequence).

The gene calls are TRBV2 and TRBJ2-3; TRBD2 agrees at 14 bases. V lost 4 bases, J lost 5 bases, and 8 bases stayed unmatched. The CDR3 consists of 17 residues. Germline V gene sequence: CDR1 SNHLY, CDR2 FYNNEI. Here the CDR3 DNA reads TGTGCCAGCAGTGGTCCGGGACTAGCGGGAGCAGGAGATACGCAGTATTTT. This codes for CASSGPGLAGAGDTQYF. Full variable domain (remainder filled in from reference TRBV2 and TRBJ2-3): EPEVTQTPSHQVTQMGQEVILRCVPISNHLYFYWYRQILGQKVEFLVSFYNNEISEKSEIFDDQFSVERPDGSNFTLKIRSTKLEDSAMYFCASSGPGLAGAGDTQYFGPGTRLTVL.

Comments on this clone: At one end the junction does not follow the germline gene, possibly because of a read error. V is TRBV13 and J is TRBJ2-2; possibly TRBD1 for D (6 bases). CDR1 is PRHDT, CDR2 FYEKMQ, per germline (reference sequence). The CDR3 contains 13 residues. The CDR3 spells CASSLGDTGELLF. The CDR3 DNA sequence: TGTGCCAGCAGCTTGGGGGACACCGGGGAGCTGCTTTTT.

The chain employs TRBV6-1 and TRBJ1-2, with TRBD1 identical over 7 bases. Trimming removed 4 bases from V and 4 bases from J; junction bases left unmatched: 6. The CDR3 has 14 amino acids. Germline CDR1 MNHNS, CDR2 SASEGT. CDR3 coding DNA: TGTGCCAGCAGTGTCGACAGGGTCGGCTATGGCTACACCTTC. It is translated as CASSVDRVGYGYTF.

The chain is built from TRBV12-5 and TRBJ2-1; TRBD2 matches at 10 bases. The V gene end was trimmed by 7 bases and the J gene end by 5 bases; junction bases not matched to a gene: 8. CDR3 size: 15 residues. The V gene's germline CDR1 is LGHNT and CDR2 FRNRAP. CDR3 bases: TGTGCTAGTGCCTCAAGCGGGGGGGGGAACAATGAGCAGTTCTTC. It codes for CASASSGGGNNEQFF. Full variable domain (outside the CDR3, taken from reference TRBV12-5 and TRBJ2-1): DARVTQTPRHKVTEMGQEVTMRCQPILGHNTVFWYRQTMMQGLELLAYFRNRAPLDDSGMPKDRFSAEMPDATLATLKIQPSEPRDSAVYFCASASSGGGNNEQFFGPGTRLTVL.

This sequence joins TRBV11-2 and TRBJ1-1; D not resolved. Germline values: CDR1 SGHAT, CDR2 FQNNGV. The CDR3 runs to 16 residues. The germline V and J ends were trimmed by 3 bases and 1 base, with 15 bases remaining between them. In DNA form, the CDR3 reads TGTGCCAGCAGCTTCTCTATACCTGGGCCGAACACTGAAGCTTTCTTT. Translation gives CASSFSIPGPNTEAFF.

The chain is built from TRBV7-9 and TRBJ2-4; unclear D gene. Trimming shortened V by 2 bases and J by 1 base, and 15 bases separated the two germline ends. CDR1 SEHNR and CDR2 FQNEAQ come from the germline V gene (reference sequence). This CDR3 has 17 amino acids. The CDR3 nucleotides are TGTGCCAGCAGCTTAATTGCAGGTCGTGAGGCCAAAAACATTCAGTACTTC. Translated, it gives CASSLIAGREAKNIQYF.

The chain couples TRBV25-1 to TRBJ2-1, with 9 bases identical to TRBD2. The CDR3 loop spans 13 amino acids. Trimming took 4 bases from V and 10 from J; bases not matched to a gene: 5. The V gene's germline CDR1 is MGHDK and CDR2 SYGVNS. CDR3 residues: CASSGGTSNEQFF. The CDR3 nucleotides are TGTGCCAGCAGTGGGGGGACTAGCAACGAGCAGTTCTTC.

The chain combines TRBV7-9 with TRBJ2-1; tentatively, D is TRBD1 (6 bases). Germline-derived CDR1 and CDR2 are SEHNR and FQNEAQ (reference sequence). Trimming took 2 bases from V and 4 from J, leaving 15 bases between them. The CDR3 is 16 amino acids. The CDR3 loop is CASSLKSGVVYNEQFF. The CDR3 bases are TGTGCCAGCAGCTTAAAATCAGGGGTGGTTTACAATGAGCAGTTCTTC.

The chain employs TRBV5-6 and TRBJ2-7; 7 nucleotides line up with TRBD1. Losses at the gene ends were 4 bases for V and 2 bases for J; bases not matched to a gene: 9. The CDR3 has 15 residues. Looked up from germline, CDR1 is SGHDT and CDR2 is YYEEEE. Written as DNA, the CDR3 is TGTGCCAGCAGCCAAAAGACAGGGAAACCCTACGAGCAGTACTTC. Translated, it gives CASSQKTGKPYEQYF. Drawing the rest from reference TRBV5-6 and TRBJ2-7, the complete variable domain is DAGVTQSPTHLIKTRGQQVTLRCSPKSGHDTVSWYQQALGQGPQFIFQYYEEEERQRGNFPDRFSGHQFPNYSSELNVNALLLGDSALYLCASSQKTGKPYEQYFGPGTRLTVT.

The J gene is TRBJ1-2, the V gene TRBV20-1; TRBD1 is a possible D gene (6 bases). The CDR3 loop spans 11 amino acids. Per germline, CDR1 DFQATT and CDR2 SNEGSKA (reference sequence). Trimming took off 0 bases at V and 8 bases at J, with 7 bases between the two ends. CDR3 residues: CSAREGAGYTF. CDR3 DNA sequence: TGCAGTGCTAGAGAGGGGGCAGGCTACACCTTC.

About this clone: A junction boundary mismatches the germline segment, possibly from a read error. The chain joins TRBV6-5 to TRBJ2-7; 8 nucleotides agree with TRBD1. Germline V lookup: CDR1 MNHEY, CDR2 SVGAGI. This CDR3 is built from 13 residues. In DNA form, the CDR3 reads TGTGCCAGCAGTTCCGACCGACAGGGGTGGTGGGACTTC. Residues: CASSSDRQGWWDF.

The rearrangement links TRBV6-5 to TRBJ1-6, with D unclear. V lost 6 bases and J lost 7, with 13 bases in between. CDR1 and CDR2 (germline): MNHEY, SVGAGI. There are 14 residues in the CDR3. The DNA for the CDR3 is TGTGCCAGCAGCCCTGAGGCACGGAATTCACCCCTCCACTTT. It translates to CASSPEARNSPLHF.

The J gene is TRBJ1-5, the V gene TRBV6-6, with a weak D call TRBD1 (6 bases). Trimming left V 2 bases short and J 5 bases short, with 13 bases between. This CDR3 region has 15 residues. The germline gives CDR1 MNHNY, CDR2 SVGAGI (reference sequence). CDR3 sequence (DNA): TGTGCCAGCAGTTACGGCAGGGGCCAGCATCAGCCCCAGCATTTT. Translation gives CASSYGRGQHQPQHF.

The CDR3 DNA is TGTGCCAGCAGTTTAGAGGTAGTGCCCCGGACCGGGGAGCTGTTTTTT. Translated, it gives CASSLEVVPRTGELFF. The chain uses TRBV28 and TRBJ2-2; D is unresolved. Germline V gene lookup returns CDR1 MDHEN and CDR2 SYDVKM. Trimming removed 2 bases from V and 5 bases from J, with 15 bases in between. This CDR3 spans 16 amino acids.

The rearrangement links TRBV4-3 to TRBJ2-5; D remains unclear. The J call may be wrong; the DNA end is better matched by TRBJ2-7. The germline CDR1 and CDR2 sequences are LGHNA and YSLEER. CDR3 length: 13 amino acids. The CDR3 here is CASSQSAYYEQYF. The CDR3 DNA sequence: TGCGCCAGCAGCCAAAGCGCCTACTACGAGCAGTACTTC.

The CDR3 is CASSLVQGGNEQFF. The DNA for the CDR3 is TGTGCCAGCAGCTTAGTGCAGGGTGGGAATGAGCAGTTCTTC. V and J are TRBV7-9 and TRBJ2-1; tentatively, D is TRBD1 (5 bases). The CDR3 is 14 amino acids. Trimming stripped 1 base from V and 7 bases from J, with 11 bases between. Germline loops: CDR1 SEHNR, CDR2 FQNEAQ (reference sequence).

The V call is TRBV18, the J call TRBJ2-7; 7 bases line up with TRBD1. V trimming: 4 bases; J trimming: 5 bases; junction bases outside the gene matches: 8. CDR1 and CDR2 (germline): KGHSH, LQKENI. The CDR3 totals 14 residues. CDR3 in DNA: TGTGCCAGCTCACTCCCGGACAGGCGCGACGAGCAGTACTTC. Translation gives CASSLPDRRDEQYF.

This rearrangement joins TRBV5-4 to TRBJ2-1, with 14 bases lining up with TRBD2. Trimming at V came to 7 bases and at J to 6 bases, leaving 3 bases not matched to a gene. Germline-derived CDR1 and CDR2 are SGHNT and YYREEE (reference sequence). This CDR3 is built from 14 residues. CDR3 in amino acids: CASQGTSGGNEQFF. As DNA, the CDR3 is TGTGCCAGCCAAGGGACTAGCGGGGGCAATGAGCAGTTCTTC.

The chain combines TRBV6-5 with TRBJ1-1, with D hard to call. Trimming took 6 bases from V and 3 from J, leaving 11 bases between them. CDR3 length equals 13 residues. Per germline, CDR1 MNHEY and CDR2 SVGAGI. The chain's CDR3 is CASRNRLDTEAFF. Here the CDR3 DNA reads TGTGCCAGCAGGAACCGATTAGACACTGAAGCTTTCTTT.

The chain joins TRBV6-5 to TRBJ2-2, with D perhaps matching TRBD1 (6 bases). Germline CDR1 MNHEY, CDR2 SVGAGI. V dropped 0 bases and J dropped 4 bases, with 9 bases sitting between them. The CDR3 is 15 residues long. CDR3 in DNA: TGTGCCAGCAGTTACTCTGGGGGCCCCACCGGGGAGCTGTTTTTT. Translating it yields CASSYSGGPTGELFF.